This entry describes one TCR beta chain. CDR3 length equals 15 residues. V was pared by 4 bases and J by 0 bases, with 3 bases of the junction left unmatched. The V gene's germline CDR1 is SEHNR and CDR2 FQNEAQ (reference sequence). This sample was included in a study of blood T cell repertoires in COVID-19. Study details: COVID-19 samples collected from the United States, Italy and Spain covered acute and convalescent phases. T cells, B-cell-depleted T cells, or PBMCs provided the cDNA or gDNA that served as material.

The protocol was immunoSEQ multiplex PCR, while the TCRdb copy is restricted to in-frame clones and leaves out a portion. The data show approximately 55,000 clones, 75% to 95% seen once. The sample taken for sequencing was peripheral blood. The TCR sequence derives from a man aged 35 to 55 with acute or convalescent COVID-19. The chain links TRBV7-9 to TRBJ1-5; the match to TRBD1 covers 7 bases. CDR3 amino acids: CASSSTGISNQPQHF. CDR3 DNA sequence: TGTGCCAGCAGCTCGACAGGGATTAGCAATCAGCCCCAGCATTTT.